This is a list of T cell receptor beta chains from one sample in a study of OX40 agonist ivuxolimab in advanced cancers. TCRdb's copy holds only in-frame clones and misses some; the assay was immunoSEQ multiplex PCR. The table lists 75,000 to 100,000 clones, about nine tenths of them singletons, with around 2% in the top ten. Material: CD4+ or CD8+ T cells sorted from blood, obtained in a trial of the OX40 agonist ivuxolimab. These receptors were collected from an adult with an advanced solid tumor such as melanoma, head and neck, liver or kidney cancer. The CDR3 runs from the conserved cysteine through the conserved F or W. D genes are given only for firm matches. The size of a clone is reported for some rows only, either as once, few or many, or as a class for expanded clones.

j_call	clone_size	d_call	v_call	cdr3_aa	cdr3_nt
TRBJ1-1	NA	NA	TRBV7-9	CASSGTPNTEAFF	TGTGCCAGCAGCGGAACACCCAACACTGAAGCTTTCTTT
TRBJ2-3	NA	TRBD1	TRBV27	CASSRGQNTDTQYF	TGTGCCAGCAGCCGGGGACAGAATACAGATACGCAGTATTTT
TRBJ1-2	NA	NA	TRBV29-1	CSVIGRSHYGYTF	TGCAGCGTTATAGGACGGTCCCACTATGGCTACACCTTC
TRBJ2-7	few	TRBD1	TRBV5-1	CASSSRQGPGEQYF	TGCGCCAGCAGCTCTCGACAGGGTCCGGGGGAGCAGTACTTC
TRBJ1-5	NA	NA	TRBV7-3	CASSPSAEWRQPQHF	TGTGCCAGCAGCCCGAGTGCGGAATGGAGGCAGCCCCAGCATTTT
TRBJ2-1	NA	TRBD1	TRBV5-1	CASSLSTGAAYNEQFF	TGCGCCAGCAGCCTCTCTACAGGGGCCGCCTACAATGAGCAGTTCTTC
TRBJ2-7	NA	TRBD2	TRBV5-1	CASSLDGIAGGEQYF	TGCGCCAGCAGCTTGGACGGGATAGCGGGGGGCGAGCAGTACTTC
TRBJ2-5	NA	TRBD1	TRBV5-4	CASSSPGTGGWETQYF	TGTGCCAGCAGCTCGCCCGGGACAGGGGGCTGGGAGACCCAGTACTTC
TRBJ2-1	NA	TRBD2	TRBV5-1	CASSSGSGNEQFF	TGCGCCAGCTCCAGCGGGAGTGGCAATGAGCAGTTCTTC
TRBJ2-1	NA	TRBD2	TRBV5-1	CASSLGRGSGSREQFF	TGCGCCAGCAGCTTAGGGAGGGGTAGCGGGAGCCGCGAGCAGTTCTTC
TRBJ2-7	NA	NA	TRBV4-1	CASSQWQGSYEQYF	TGCGCCAGCAGCCAATGGCAGGGCTCCTACGAGCAGTACTTC
TRBJ2-7	NA	NA	TRBV11-2	CASSFDLYEQYF	TGTGCCAGCAGCTTCGATCTCTACGAGCAGTACTTC
TRBJ2-7	NA	NA	TRBV30	CAWSVPSTVYEQYF	TGTGCCTGGAGTGTACCTAGCACTGTCTACGAGCAGTACTTC
TRBJ1-1	NA	TRBD1	TRBV29-1	CSVGGDRFMNTEAFF	TGCAGCGTTGGAGGGGACAGATTCATGAACACTGAAGCTTTCTTT
TRBJ2-5	NA	NA	TRBV29-1	CSAKRGRQETQYF	TGCAGCGCCAAACGGGGGAGGCAAGAGACCCAGTACTTC